This TCR beta chain is drawn from a study of identical twins (dated by TCRdb to the mid-2010s). Looking at the study overall: To test whether fetal clonotypes persist, this study deep-sequenced TCR alpha and beta repertoires from monozygotic twins, from unrelated adults of various ages, and from cord blood. To rule out contamination, replicate twin experiments were performed at different times with different library preparation protocols. Overall results and qualifications from the work: Because the same donors could not be followed over many years, the conclusions relied on cross-sectional statistical analysis. Abundant cord blood beta clonotypes carried fewer insertions; young adult naive repertoires showed a weaker similar trend, while memory repertoires showed none. Invariant T cells such as MAIT and iNKT could partly confound zero-insertion analyses, though diverse VJ usage argued against this for most clonotypes. Out-of-frame TCR alpha sequences shared between twins showed an excess of low generation-probability sequences compared with coincidental sharing between unrelated individuals. In monozygotic twins, recombination models systematically underestimated out-of-frame TCR alpha sharing, but the models matched the sharing seen between unrelated individuals. A weaker excess of twin sharing was found in beta out-of-frame sequences because the signal-to-noise ratio was lowered by fewer shared sequences.

Only healthy Caucasian donors were included. V lost 4 bases and J lost 5 bases; the stretch between them is 8 bases long. From the cysteine up to the phenylalanine, the CDR3 has a length of 12 residues. Only the CDR3 portion is preserved as DNA: 36 bases, with reading frame beginning at the first base. The germline V gene supplies CDR1 MGHDK and CDR2 SYGVNS. This clonotype was observed many times. Its recognized antigen is unknown. No much larger clonotype is one base removed from it; base qualities were not supplied. The library was obtained by 5' RACE. TCRdb shows the sequencer as Illumina HiSeq 2000. Template switching added a universal primer binding site, and the final cDNA carried a unique molecular identifier that allowed TCR cDNA molecules to be counted accurately. Specific primers in the conserved constant-segment region were used to synthesize first-strand cDNA for TCR alpha and beta chains. To control for contamination, each cDNA library was double barcoded with a SMART-Mk sample barcode plus Illumina barcodes. Two successive PCR steps introduced TruSeq adapter sequences along with Illumina sample barcodes. The Illumina HiSeq platform was used with custom primers to sequence TCR alpha and beta cDNA libraries. In the original analysis: MiGEC was used to process raw reads and extract unique molecular identifiers, and MiXCR was used to find CDR3 positions. Recombination models were inferred per individual with the repgenHMM and IGoR tools using an EM algorithm. Shared clonotype analysis was performed with the tcR package in R, normalizing sharing by the product of cloneset sizes. To study raw recombination without the effects of thymic and clonal selection, out-of-frame nonproductive sequences were analyzed. TCRdb itself trimmed the public reads at Q25 with fastp, ran MiXCR and retained productive beta chains. Rows matching on CDR3 protein sequence are summarized as one entry with the most common DNA and genes. V and J calls and clone size were set by TCRdb, not the authors. The sample records some 1,700,000 distinct CDR3 sequences, around a third of which are singletons. The leading ten clones occupy around 0.25% of the sample.

The sequencing sample was made of cord blood. The clonotype comes from a newborn girl in good health. The chain is made from TRBV25-1 and TRBJ2-5; tentative D gene TRBD2, with 5 bases matching. The DNA sequence is TGTGCCAGCAGTGCTAGCAGGGAGACCCAGTACTTC. It translates to CASSASRETQYF.